The rows below give T cell receptor beta chains drawn from one sample of a study of T cells after yellow fever vaccination. One entry per CDR3 protein, called by TCRdb with MiXCR from the 5' RACE reads. The sample shows hundreds of thousands of distinct CDR3 sequences, roughly 8.7% of them seen only once. The sample in question was PBMCs, obtained on the day of the first yellow fever vaccination. The receptors were gathered from a man younger than 35 who received the YFV17D yellow fever vaccine. Both conserved end residues are part of each CDR3. D genes are given only for firm matches. A clone size is listed for some rows: how often the clone was seen (once, few, many), or a class if it is expanded.

D: TRBD1
J: TRBJ1-6
size: NA
V: TRBV7-9
CDR3: CASSLPGQVYSPLHF
DNA: TGTGCCAGCAGCCTCCCGGGACAGGTCTATTCACCCCTCCACTTT

D: TRBD2
J: TRBJ2-1
size: NA
V: TRBV7-2
CDR3: CASSLFPGTSAEQFF
DNA: TGTGCCAGCAGCTTGTTCCCCGGGACTAGCGCTGAGCAGTTCTTC

D: NA
J: TRBJ1-5
size: NA
V: TRBV12-3/TRBV12-4
CDR3: CASSPRIGSNQPQHF
DNA: TGTGCCAGCAGCCCGCGGATTGGTAGCAATCAGCCCCAGCATTTT

D: NA
J: TRBJ2-7
size: NA
V: TRBV6-1
CDR3: CASTKVRGGEQYF
DNA: TGTGCCAGCACCAAGGTCAGGGGGGGCGAGCAGTACTTC

D: NA
J: TRBJ2-7
size: few
V: TRBV4-1
CDR3: CASSQGTRKSSYEQYF
DNA: TGCGCCAGCAGCCAAGGGACGAGAAAAAGCTCCTACGAGCAGTACTTC

D: NA
J: TRBJ2-7
size: NA
V: TRBV6-6
CDR3: CASTPGLTYEQYF
DNA: TGTGCCAGCACTCCGGGACTCACCTACGAGCAGTACTTC

D: TRBD1
J: TRBJ2-6
size: many
V: TRBV5-1
CDR3: CASRTGGSGANVLTF
DNA: TGCGCCAGCAGGACAGGGGGCAGTGGGGCCAACGTCCTGACTTTC

D: TRBD1
J: TRBJ2-1
size: few
V: TRBV10-3
CDR3: CAISDSGTGYAFF
DNA: TGTGCCATCAGTGACTCCGGGACAGGGTATGCGTTCTTC

D: NA
J: TRBJ1-6
size: few
V: TRBV15
CDR3: CATRRDSATLHF
DNA: TGTGCCACCAGGCGGGACTCGGCCACCCTCCACTTT

D: NA
J: TRBJ2-1
size: few
V: TRBV5-1
CDR3: CASSLAQGWNTNEQFF
DNA: TGCGCCAGCAGCTTGGCTCAGGGCTGGAACACGAATGAGCAGTTCTTC

D: NA
J: TRBJ1-1
size: many
V: TRBV4-3
CDR3: CASSRGSGTEAFF
DNA: TGCGCCAGCAGCCGGGGCAGTGGGACTGAAGCTTTCTTT

D: NA
J: TRBJ1-3
size: NA
V: TRBV4-3
CDR3: CASSQDYVYSGNTIYF
DNA: TGCGCCAGCAGCCAAGATTACGTTTACTCTGGAAACACCATATATTTT

D: NA
J: TRBJ1-2
size: NA
V: TRBV7-2
CDR3: CASSLASLGENGYTF
DNA: TGTGCCAGCAGCTTAGCTTCCCTCGGGGAGAATGGCTACACCTTC

D: TRBD2
J: TRBJ2-2
size: many
V: TRBV2
CDR3: CARRGWTSGYTGELFF
DNA: TGTGCCAGGCGGGGGTGGACTAGCGGCTACACCGGGGAGCTGTTTTTT

D: TRBD1
J: TRBJ1-2
size: few
V: TRBV7-6
CDR3: CASSPRYRQGSGYTF
DNA: TGTGCCAGCAGCCCGAGATATAGACAGGGGTCTGGCTACACCTTC

D: NA
J: TRBJ2-7
size: many
V: TRBV12-3/TRBV12-4
CDR3: CASKLQGYEQYF
DNA: TGTGCCAGCAAACTACAGGGTTACGAGCAGTACTTC

D: TRBD2
J: TRBJ2-3
size: few
V: TRBV20-1
CDR3: CSASRGTSGGGTDTQYF
DNA: TGCAGTGCTAGTAGAGGTACCAGCGGGGGGGGCACAGATACGCAGTATTTT

D: NA
J: TRBJ2-6
size: NA
V: TRBV27
CDR3: CASSFSTALGRANVLTF
DNA: TGTGCCAGCAGTTTTTCCACCGCCCTGGGGAGGGCCAACGTCCTGACTTTC

D: TRBD2
J: TRBJ2-1
size: many
V: TRBV20-1
CDR3: CSATTSGGPLSYNEQFF
DNA: TGCAGTGCCACAACTAGCGGGGGGCCCCTCTCCTACAATGAGCAGTTCTTC

D: TRBD2
J: TRBJ2-3
size: many
V: TRBV20-1
CDR3: CSARRPGLASDTQYF
DNA: TGCAGTGCTAGACGTCCGGGACTAGCGTCGGATACGCAGTATTTT

D: TRBD1
J: TRBJ2-7
size: many
V: TRBV4-1
CDR3: CASSQVTGAGYEQYF
DNA: TGCGCCAGCAGCCAAGTCACAGGGGCTGGCTACGAGCAGTACTTC

D: NA
J: TRBJ1-6
size: many
V: TRBV25-1
CDR3: CASSQDGMDDSPLHF
DNA: TGTGCCAGCAGTCAAGACGGTATGGATGATTCACCCCTCCACTTT

D: TRBD2
J: TRBJ2-5
size: NA
V: TRBV6-1
CDR3: CASSTRLAGQETQYF
DNA: TGTGCCAGCAGCACCAGACTAGCTGGGCAAGAGACCCAGTACTTC

D: NA
J: TRBJ2-5
size: NA
V: TRBV20-1
CDR3: CSAHRPGFGQETQYF
DNA: TGCAGTGCCCATAGGCCTGGATTTGGCCAAGAGACCCAGTACTTC

D: TRBD1
J: TRBJ1-6
size: many
V: TRBV27
CDR3: CASSSGQGAYNSPLHF
DNA: TGTGCCAGCAGTTCAGGACAGGGGGCGTATAATTCACCCCTCCACTTT

D: NA
J: TRBJ1-1
size: many
V: TRBV7-9
CDR3: CASSRDRGEAFF
DNA: TGTGCCAGCAGCCGGGATCGGGGTGAAGCTTTCTTT

D: TRBD1
J: TRBJ2-5
size: many
V: TRBV19
CDR3: CASTLTGAKQETQYF
DNA: TGTGCCAGTACCCTGACAGGGGCGAAACAAGAGACCCAGTACTTC

D: NA
J: TRBJ1-5
size: NA
V: TRBV12-3/TRBV12-4
CDR3: CASSFRGYSNQPQHF
DNA: TGTGCCAGCAGTTTTCGGGGTTATAGCAATCAGCCCCAGCATTTT

D: NA
J: TRBJ2-1
size: NA
V: TRBV20-1
CDR3: CSATPGSSYNEQFF
DNA: TGCAGTGCTACCCCAGGGAGCTCCTACAATGAGCAGTTCTTC

D: TRBD1
J: TRBJ2-7
size: few
V: TRBV6-5
CDR3: CASSYSIGKQGSSYEQYF
DNA: TGTGCCAGCAGTTATTCGATTGGGAAACAGGGGAGCTCCTACGAGCAGTACTTC

D: NA
J: TRBJ2-1
size: NA
V: TRBV5-1
CDR3: CASVPNQYDNEQFF
DNA: TGCGCCAGCGTACCCAATCAATACGACAATGAGCAGTTCTTC

D: NA
J: TRBJ2-1
size: few
V: TRBV20-1
CDR3: CSAPRTTYNEQFF
DNA: TGCAGTGCCCCCCGGACTACCTACAATGAGCAGTTCTTC

D: NA
J: TRBJ1-4
size: NA
V: TRBV4-1
CDR3: CASSQDGEKLFF
DNA: TGCGCCAGCAGCCAAGATGGGGAAAAACTGTTTTTT